This record looks at one TCR beta chain sequence and its context. In the authors' methods: Reference gene primer amplification gave nucleated cell count estimates. TCRdb's copy holds only in-frame clones and misses some; the assay was immunoSEQ multiplex PCR. For V, J and clone size, that table is used; D and trimming come from the DNA. The sample includes 100,000 to 120,000 clones, around 74% of them seen just once. The data derive from a study of blood T cell repertoires in COVID-19. CDR1 is LNHDA and CDR2 is SQIVND in the germline V gene (reference sequence). The CDR3 length is 15 residues. V dropped 5 bases and J dropped 2; count of bases not matched to a gene: 6.

V is TRBV19 and J is TRBJ1-5, with 7 bases matching TRBD1. The sequence came from an older woman with acute or convalescent COVID-19. The sample consisted of peripheral blood. The CDR3 DNA reads TGTGCCAGTAGTCAAGACAGGGTAGGCAATCAGCCCCAGCATTTT. This encodes CASSQDRVGNQPQHF.